The sequence of this T cell receptor (beta chain) was determined in a study of Graves' ophthalmopathy and Graves' hyperthyroidism. V gave up 6 bases and J gave up 5 bases; unmatched junction bases: 5. Germline CDR1 reads SEHNR; CDR2 reads FQNEAQ (reference sequence). The CDR3 runs to 13 residues. Investigators amplified TCR beta CDR3 regions from RNA transcripts. HTBI primers served in a first-round RT-PCR, which a second-round multiplex PCR followed. Each CDR3 protein gets one entry after TCRdb re-called the multiplex PCR reads with MiXCR. The sample holds about 740,000 distinct CDR3 sequences, roughly 41% seen once.

The specimen was peripheral blood. This rearrangement joins TRBV7-9 to TRBJ2-7; TRBD2 matches 9 bases. The receptor was derived from an adult man with Graves' ophthalmopathy. CDR3 nucleotide sequence: TGTGCCAGCAGTCGACTAGCGGACAACGAGCAGTACTTC. Translated: CASSRLADNEQYF.